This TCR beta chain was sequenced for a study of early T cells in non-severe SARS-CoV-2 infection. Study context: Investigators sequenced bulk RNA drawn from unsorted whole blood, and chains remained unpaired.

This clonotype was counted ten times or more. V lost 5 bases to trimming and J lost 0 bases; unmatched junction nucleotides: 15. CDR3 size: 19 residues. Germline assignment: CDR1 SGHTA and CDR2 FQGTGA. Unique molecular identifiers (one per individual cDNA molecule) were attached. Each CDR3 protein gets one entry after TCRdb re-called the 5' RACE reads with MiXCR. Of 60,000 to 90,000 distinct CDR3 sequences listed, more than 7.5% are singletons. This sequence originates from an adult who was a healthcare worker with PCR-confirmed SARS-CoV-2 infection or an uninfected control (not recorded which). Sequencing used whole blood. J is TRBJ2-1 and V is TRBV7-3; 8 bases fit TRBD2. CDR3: CASSPGLAPFLSSYNEQFF. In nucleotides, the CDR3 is TGTGCCAGCAGCCCCGGACTAGCACCATTCCTGAGCTCCTACAATGAGCAGTTCTTC.